This TCR beta chain was recorded in a study of blood T cell repertoires in COVID-19. The data were produced by immunoSEQ multiplex PCR, yet TCRdb's version contains in-frame clones alone and is incomplete. The repertoire includes about 250,000 clones, 86% of them detected once, and around 1.7% sits in the top ten. Participants were placed into cohorts based on the clinical history they reported. The sequence was obtained from a man aged 35 to 55 who had recovered from COVID-19. Sequencing input: PBMCs or T cells enriched from blood (not recorded which).

The CDR3, as DNA: TGTGCCAGCAGCCAATCCACAGACTATGGCTACACCTTC. It yields the protein CASSQSTDYGYTF. J is TRBJ1-2 and V is TRBV16; D remains ambiguous. V dropped 0 bases and J dropped 3 bases, with 5 bases sitting between them. Germline CDR1 is KGHSY and CDR2 is FQNENV. The CDR3 consists of 13 residues.